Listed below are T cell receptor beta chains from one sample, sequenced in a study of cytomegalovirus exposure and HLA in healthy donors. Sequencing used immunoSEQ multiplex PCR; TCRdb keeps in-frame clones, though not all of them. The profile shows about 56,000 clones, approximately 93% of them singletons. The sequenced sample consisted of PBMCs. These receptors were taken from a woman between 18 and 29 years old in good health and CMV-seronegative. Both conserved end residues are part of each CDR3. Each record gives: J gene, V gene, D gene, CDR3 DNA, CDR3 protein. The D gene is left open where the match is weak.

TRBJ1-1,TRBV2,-,TGTGCCAACCGTACACAGGGGAACACTGAAGCTTTCTTT,CANRTQGNTEAFF
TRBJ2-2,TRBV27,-,TGTGCCAGCTCCCCTGGCACGGGCGGGGAGCTGTTTTTT,CASSPGTGGELFF
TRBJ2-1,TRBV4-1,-,TGCGCCAGCAGCCGAGATCTAGGAAGGGGCAATGAGCAGTTCTTC,CASSRDLGRGNEQFF
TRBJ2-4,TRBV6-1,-,TGTGCCACACAACGGGTACTAGCCAAAAACATTCAGTACTTC,CATQRVLAKNIQYF
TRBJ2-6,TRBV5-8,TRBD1,TGTGCCAGCAGCTTACGAGGGGGCGACCACTCTGGGGCCAACGTCCTGACTTTC,CASSLRGGDHSGANVLTF
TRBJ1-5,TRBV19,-,TGTGCCAGTAGTATCCCGCGGGGGGGATGGGAGCCCCAGCATTTT,CASSIPRGGWEPQHF
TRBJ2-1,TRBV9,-,TGTGCCAGCAGCGTAGTTTCAACAGCCTATGAGCAGTTCTTC,CASSVVSTAYEQFF
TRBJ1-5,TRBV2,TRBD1,TGTGCCAGCAGTGAAGGACAGGGTAAACAGCCCCAGCATTTT,CASSEGQGKQPQHF
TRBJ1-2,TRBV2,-,TGTGCCAGCAGGGAACAGGGTTGGGGCTATGGCTACACCTTC,CASREQGWGYGYTF
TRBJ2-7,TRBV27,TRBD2,TGTGCCAGCAGTAGGACTAGCGGGGTCTCCTACGAGCAGTACTTC,CASSRTSGVSYEQYF